Each of the 21 T cell receptor beta chains below was sequenced from the same sample in a study of tumor-infiltrating lymphocytes in primary liver carcinoma. Reverse transcription of approximately 520 ng total RNA with a constant-region primer produced TCR beta cDNA. The TCR beta library was amplified through three nested multiplex PCR rounds in a modified ARM-PCR procedure. TRBV1-TRBV30 forward and Cbeta reverse primers drove the first two roughly 10-cycle rounds. TCRdb re-called the multiplex PCR reads with MiXCR, one entry per CDR3 protein. The sample lists 95,000 to 100,000 distinct CDR3 sequences, about 70% occurring once. Extraction of RNA together with DNA used about 18-30 mg of unsorted bulk tissue. The material sequenced was liver tumor tissue from sampling region 2. Indicated subset: tumor region T2, inferior pole. These receptors all come from an older woman with primary liver carcinoma and hepatitis B virus infection.

This clonotype was found many times. The chain joins TRBV7-8 to TRBJ2-7; TRBD1 matches 10 bases. CDR3 size: 17 residues. Trimming cost V 1 base and J 3 bases; bases outside gene matches: 9. CDR1 and CDR2 from the germline V gene are SGHVS and FQNEAQ. Here the CDR3 reads CASSLGVATGGYYEQYF. The CDR3, as DNA: TGTGCCAGCAGCTTAGGAGTTGCGACAGGGGGCTACTACGAGCAGTACTTC.

Comment on this clonotype: A junction boundary mismatches the germline segment, possibly from a read error. The rearrangement joins TRBV5-1 to TRBJ2-3; unclear D gene. Germline V gene sequence: CDR1 SGHRS, CDR2 YFSETQ. The CDR3 is 17 amino acids. CDR3 sequence (DNA): TGCGCCAGCAGTTTGCGGCCGGAGATGAGTGGCTCAGATACACAGTATTTT. The encoded protein is CASSLRPEMSGSDTQYF.

This chain joins TRBV7-6 and TRBJ2-7; no reliable D call. Deletions cut 7 bases from V and 3 bases from J, with 13 bases between. Germline values: CDR1 SGHVS, CDR2 FNYEAQ. The CDR3 extends over 13 amino acids. The CDR3 region has the DNA TGTGCCAGCAACTCCCGACTCCGCTACGAGCAGTACTTC. The encoded protein is CASNSRLRYEQYF. The full variable domain, with the rest looked up from reference TRBV7-6 and TRBJ2-7, is GAGVSQSPRYKVTKRGQDVALRCDPISGHVSLYWYRQALGQGPEFLTYFNYEAQQDKSGLPNDRFSAERPEGSISTLTIQRTEQRDSAMYRCASNSRLRYEQYFGPGTRLTVT.

This clonotype was detected only once. This CDR3 fails to terminate in the conserved phenylalanine or tryptophan, so it likely reflects a read error. The gene calls are TRBV6-6 and TRBJ1-4, with D maybe TRBD1 (6 bases). This CDR3 region has 11 residues. Germline V gene lookup returns CDR1 MNHNY and CDR2 SVGAGI (reference sequence). The V gene lost 5 bases and the J gene lost 10 bases, with 8 bases spanning the gap. The CDR3 sequence is CASSRGGKLFV. The CDR3 region has the DNA TGTGCCAGCAGTCGAGGGGGAAAACTGTTTGTT.

Many counts were recorded for this clonotype. The chain recombines TRBV12-3 or TRBV12-4 with TRBJ1-5; 9 bases agree with TRBD1. This CDR3 contains 13 residues. V shed 5 bases, J shed 4 bases, and the junction held 0 bases outside the gene matches. The CDR3 reads CASSGTGNQPQHF. The CDR3 DNA is TGTGCCAGCAGTGGGACAGGGAATCAGCCCCAGCATTTT.

As regards this clonotype: A clone one base away is much larger, so this may be a read error. The chain is built from TRBV7-8 and TRBJ2-2; 8 bases map to TRBD2. Germline V gives CDR1 SGHVS, CDR2 FQNEAQ. This CDR3 comprises 16 residues. CDR3 bases: TGTGTCAGCACCTCGAGCGGGAGATTAGCGACCGGGGAGCTGTTTTTT. Its protein is CVSTSSGRLATGELFF.

A remark on this clonotype: Possible read error: a much larger clone is one base away. The chain couples TRBV6-2 or TRBV6-3 to TRBJ2-1, with D hard to call. There are 13 residues in the CDR3. V lost 11 bases to trimming and J lost 6 bases, with 17 bases between them. Germline CDR1 MNHEY, CDR2 SVGEGT. The CDR3 region has the DNA TGTGCCTGCAACCCAACCGAAGTCAATGAGCAGTTCTTC. It codes for CACNPTEVNEQFF.

Note on this clonotype: This could be a read error, since a much larger clone is one nucleotide away. The genes are TRBV24-1 and TRBJ2-7; TRBD2 is a possible D gene (5 bases). Germline-derived CDR1 and CDR2 are KGHDR and SFDVKD. CDR3 size: 13 residues. CDR3 loop: CVTSARDNYEQYF. In nucleotides, the CDR3 is TGTGTCACCAGTGCTCGGGATAACTACGAGCAGTACTTC.

The chain combines TRBV11-2 with TRBJ2-7; tentative D call: TRBD1 (6 bases). The CDR3 covers 14 residues. Per germline, CDR1 SGHAT and CDR2 FQNNGV. CDR3: CDSSYGTRPYEQYF. CDR3 in DNA: TGTGATAGCAGCTACGGGACAAGGCCCTACGAGCAGTACTTC.

About this clonotype itself: A junction boundary mismatches the germline segment, possibly from a read error. The J gene is TRBJ2-7, the V gene TRBV29-1; 10 nucleotides agree with TRBD2. The CDR3 has 13 residues. Germline values: CDR1 SQVTM, CDR2 ANQGSEA. The CDR3 DNA reads TGCAGCGTTGGGACTAGCGGATCGCACGAGCAGTGCTTC. This encodes CSVGTSGSHEQCF.

The CDR3 DNA follows: TGTGCCAGCAGTGACTCGGGCAGGGGTCTTCGCGGTGCTTTCTTT. Protein product: CASSDSGRGLRGAFF. The chain carries TRBV25-1 and TRBJ1-1; D perhaps matches TRBD1 (6 bases). This CDR3 comprises 15 residues. The germline V gene encodes CDR1 MGHDK and CDR2 SYGVNS. V was pared by 3 bases and J by 11 bases, with 22 bases between.

This clonotype was counted many times. This chain links TRBV12-5 with TRBJ1-2; 8 bases map to TRBD1. Germline V gene sequence: CDR1 LGHNT, CDR2 FRNRAP. V shed 7 bases, J shed 7 bases, and the junction held 5 bases outside the gene matches. This CDR3 contains 12 residues. Here the CDR3 reads CASAQGASGYTF. CDR3 coding DNA: TGTGCTAGTGCCCAGGGGGCGAGTGGCTACACCTTC.

As for this clonotype: Without the conserved terminal phenylalanine or tryptophan, this CDR3 likely stems from a read error. The chain links TRBV10-3 to TRBJ1-2; D ambiguous. This CDR3 has 16 residues. CDR1 and CDR2 (germline): ENHRY, SYGVKD. The CDR3 here is CVISESVGSSIYGYTS. CDR3 DNA: TGTGTCATCAGTGAGTCAGTCGGGAGCTCGATCTATGGCTACACCTCC.

Remarks on this clonotype: One junction end disagrees with the germline gene, perhaps due to a read error. The chain joins TRBV5-1 to TRBJ1-4, with D possibly being TRBD1 (5 bases). The CDR3 is 14 residues long. Germline V gene data show CDR1 as SGHRS and CDR2 as YFSETQ. The CDR3 DNA is TGCGCCAACAGCTTGGAAGGGGCCTGGGAAAAACTGTTTTTT. Protein product: CANSLEGAWEKLFF.

Remarks on this clonotype: A clone one base away is much larger, so this may be a read error. The chain links TRBV30 to TRBJ1-2, with unresolved D. The germline V gene has CDR1 GTSNPN and CDR2 SVGIG (reference sequence). The CDR3 is 14 amino acids. CDR3 protein: CARSVHRSNYGYTF. The CDR3 coding sequence is TGTGCCAGGAGTGTACACCGCTCTAACTATGGCTACACCTTC.

Remarks on this clonotype: The CDR3 end shows no conserved phenylalanine or tryptophan, and so a read error is likely. The V and J genes are TRBV5-4 and TRBJ2-2, with TRBD1 matching over 7 bases. The CDR3 is 14 amino acids. Germline V gene lookup returns CDR1 SGHNT and CDR2 YYREEE (reference sequence). The CDR3 region is CATRDSLNTGELFL. CDR3 DNA sequence: TGTGCTACCCGGGACAGCCTGAACACCGGGGAGCTGTTTCTT.

A few counts support this clonotype. The gene calls are TRBV29-1 and TRBJ2-7, with 11 positions matching TRBD1. CDR3 length: 16 amino acids. Germline assignment: CDR1 SQVTM and CDR2 ANQGSEA. The V gene end was trimmed by 7 bases and the J gene end by 0 bases; junction bases not matched to a gene: 11. The CDR3, as DNA: TGCAGCGCCGGGACAGGGGGTTCCTTTAGCTCCTACGAGCAGTACTTC. Translation gives CSAGTGGSFSSYEQYF.

This clonotype appeared once. The junction differs from germline at one of its ends, possibly a read error. This chain uses TRBV11-2 with TRBJ2-1; possible D gene TRBD1, 6 bases. Germline V gives CDR1 SGHAT, CDR2 FQNNGV. The CDR3 contains 16 residues. CDR3 bases: TGTGCCAGCAGTTTAGATCTGATGGATGGGGGCGATGAGCAGTTCTTC. This codes for CASSLDLMDGGDEQFF.

This clonotype was found once. The V and J genes are TRBV11-3 and TRBJ1-1; D not resolved. The germline V gene encodes CDR1 SGHNT and CDR2 YENEEA. The CDR3 length is 14 residues. V was cut by 5 bases and J by 5 bases, with 15 bases left in between. The CDR3 DNA sequence: TGTGCCAGCAGCCAGGAAGGCTGGAATACTGAAGCTTTCTTT. This gives the protein CASSQEGWNTEAFF.

Regarding this clonotype: The junction differs from germline at one of its ends, possibly a read error. The V and J genes are TRBV6-1 and TRBJ1-1; no firm D call. The CDR3 has 14 amino acids. The germline V gene has CDR1 MNHNS and CDR2 SASEGT. The CDR3 loop reads CAISETVKNTEVFF. The CDR3 DNA sequence: TGTGCCATCAGTGAAACGGTCAAGAACACTGAAGTTTTCTTT.

A remark on this clonotype: The CDR3 end shows no conserved phenylalanine or tryptophan, and so a read error is likely. The limits of the CDR3 on the DNA are not certain, so only TCRdb's listed CDR3 is given. The rearrangement links TRBV6-1 to TRBJ2-1; whether TRBD1, the table's D call, matches the DNA was not checked. CDR1 and CDR2 (germline): MNHNS, SASEGT. The CDR3 length is 16 residues, termini included. The CDR3 loop reads CVSSTHRDRGYNEQVI.